Here is one TCR beta chain with its context. The antigen it recognizes is unknown. It has no much larger one-base neighbor in the sample; base qualities were not kept. TCR CDR3 regions were amplified from genomic DNA by multiplex PCR using the deep immunoSEQ assay. Extracted genomic DNA from each cell subset was spread evenly across all wells of several immunoSEQ 96-well plates, with each plate serving as a replicate. For sorted subsets, 150 to 250 ng of genomic DNA, equivalent to some 33,000 T cell genomes, went into each replicate PCR. Purified libraries were quantified with a Qubit 3.0 fluorometer, sized on a Bioanalyzer 2100, and re-quantified with the KAPA Library Quantification kit. Every immunoSEQ 96-well plate was sequenced on a separate single-read 150-cycle Illumina NextSeq 550 flow cell. On the study's bioinformatics: Because only junctional sequences without quality scores were contained in the immunoSEQ output, filtering matching that applied to full-length reads could not be performed. To assign V/J genes and CDR3, sequences were annotated using PyIR, a Python wrapper for IgBLAST v1.9, with IMGT germline references. Any read was removed if the V/J assignment was weak (E-value above 1e-6), the CDR3 was missing, or the read contained stop codons, out-of-frame junctions, or ambiguous translated residues. V3J clonotypes were defined as sequences sharing an identical inferred V gene, J gene, and CDR3 amino acid sequence. The percentage overlap between two repertoires was calculated by dividing the number of shared unique clonotypes by the size of the smaller repertoire. Three approaches were used to assess repertoire richness: RTK rarefaction, the Chao1 estimator, and Recon v2.1 estimates of unobserved clonotypes. For all TCRbeta clonotypes obtained by the gDNA method from a handful of donors, generation probabilities were computed with OLGA. TCRdb mirrors the immuneACCESS table, restricted to in-frame sequences. Some clones are absent from its copies; in checked studies, under half trace to an unresolved V gene, and the reason for the others is unknown. The D gene and trimming were derived from the DNA, and the V and J assignments and clone size from that table. The sample data list about 2.4 million clones, and 80% to 95% of these were observed just once. Around 0.4% of the sample is held by the ten biggest clonotypes.

This specimen comes from a study of shared clonotypes between healthy human individuals (dated by TCRdb to about 2020). Regarding the research as a whole: A couple of women and a few men aged 18 to 49 years were included in the cohort. For each donor, CD4 naive and CD4 memory were each given three plates, CD8 naive was given two plates, and CD8 memory was given one plate. To estimate repertoire size and how much clonotype sharing occurs between individuals, the study deeply sequenced the blood TCR repertoires of about 5 healthy adults. To increase sequencing depth and limit assay-specific biases, TCR repertoire library preparation and sequencing were carried out by different laboratories using diverse techniques. Per donor, leukapheresis produced somewhere between about 0.9 and 10 billion PBMCs.

The donors were healthy, HIV-negative adults who had no recently reported acute infections or vaccinations. All donors were Caucasian adults living in Nashville, Tennessee, USA. CD4+ T cells were enriched through magnetic negative selection, after which naive cells were positively selected on CD45RA and the remaining negative fraction served as the memory subset. After blood collection by leukapheresis, PBMCs were isolated using Ficoll-Histopaque density gradient centrifugation and then cryopreserved in the vapor phase of liquid nitrogen. Purity and quantity of every magnetically sorted T cell population were checked by analytical flow cytometry. Each sorted fraction had its genomic DNA isolated and then quantified by UV absorbance on a Nanodrop 2000c. The paper's findings and limits, for the study overall: Naive subsets generally had larger estimated clonotype richness than memory subsets. Even with the large sequencing depth, rarefaction of the sorted-subset datasets indicated that sequencing was incomplete. Based on pairwise subsampling, the degree of clonotype sharing among donors was expected to be affected by sequencing depth. Compared with non-shared clonotypes, clonotypes shared by all four sorted-subset donors had higher generation probabilities. Only blood was sampled, and tissue TCR repertoires likely differ from those in blood. Because the study included a small number of donors, the genetic and exposure-history diversity represented was limited. When a handful of donors were compared, the shared fraction of clonotypes was about 5% for naive CD4, approximately 3.3% for naive CD8, 2.3% for memory CD4, and 0.35% to 0.4% for memory CD8.

The source of this sequence is a man between 18 and 29 years old in good health. Some clones in this sample may be carry-over from other donors' samples. The material sequenced was naive CD4+ T cells from PBMCs. This sample's cell subset or site label indicates: CD45RA+ positively selected.

The CDR3 loop reads CASSPHTGLEPLNTEAFF. The DNA sequence is as follows: TGTGCCAGCAGCCCCCATACGGGGCTCGAGCCATTGAACACTGAAGCTTTCTTT. The rearrangement combines TRBV5-4 with TRBJ1-1, and possibly TRBD1, on 5 matching bases. The CDR3 covers 18 residues, taking in both the cysteine and the phenylalanine. The kept DNA is CDR3 alone, 54 bases in frame from the first base. Between the V and J ends, shortened by 4 bases and 0 bases respectively, the junction contains 22 bases. Reading the germline V gene (reference sequence) gives CDR1 SGHNT and CDR2 YYREEE.